A single T cell receptor beta chain is shown here with its context. Its antigen is undetermined. Gene names refer to mouse genes. The read stops 4 residues short of the end of the CDR3; the missing end is completed from the germline J gene. The same CDR3 arises from other DNA sequences in this sample as well. V lost 0 bases to trimming and J lost 0 bases, with 3 bases between them. CDR1 and CDR2 from the germline V gene are NNHNN and SYGAGS (reference sequence). The CDR3 consists of 13 residues. It was with CD4, CD8alpha, NKG2D, NKG2ACE and other markers that pooled cutaneous lymph node cells were sorted. Following RNA extraction, reverse transcription yielded cDNA that acted as the sequencing template. Here immunoSEQ multiplex PCR was the method, and the copy in TCRdb shows in-frame clones only, minus some. Sampling found 200,000 to 300,000 clones, none seen once. The data were taken from a study of CD8+ T cells in alopecia areata.

Study conclusions and caveats: Clonality was higher in lesional than normal scalp, especially in alopecia totalis/universalis. Patients showed less clear TCR sequence sharing than mice, possibly partly because of HLA diversity. Sequencing of scalp samples also captures resident alphabeta T cells of normal skin.

Sequencing was done on a sample of CD4+ T cells sorted from a lymph node. The chain has TRBV13-2 and TRBJ1-1, with no clear D. This receptor was identified in a C3H/HeJ mouse with alopecia areata. Mice of this strain are of MHC haplotype H2-k. Incomplete CDR3 DNA: TGTGCCAGCGGTGATGGGGCAAACACA. As protein: CASGDGANT. The entire CDR3 protein is CASGDGANTEVFF.